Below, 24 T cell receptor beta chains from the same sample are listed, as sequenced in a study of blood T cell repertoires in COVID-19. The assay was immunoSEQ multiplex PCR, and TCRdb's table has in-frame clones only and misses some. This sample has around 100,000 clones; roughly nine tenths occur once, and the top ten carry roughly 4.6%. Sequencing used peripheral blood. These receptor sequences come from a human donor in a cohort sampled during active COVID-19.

The CDR3 bases are TGTGCCAGCAGCCGACTCCTGCAACAGGGGGGCATCCCCTACGAGCAGTACTTC. As protein: CASSRLLQQGGIPYEQYF. The chain employs TRBV6-2 or TRBV6-3 and TRBJ2-7; 8 positions agree with TRBD1. The CDR3 spans 18 residues. Unmatched junction bases numbered 18, after V lost 6 bases and J lost 2 bases. Germline V CDR1 and CDR2: MNHEY, SVGEGT.

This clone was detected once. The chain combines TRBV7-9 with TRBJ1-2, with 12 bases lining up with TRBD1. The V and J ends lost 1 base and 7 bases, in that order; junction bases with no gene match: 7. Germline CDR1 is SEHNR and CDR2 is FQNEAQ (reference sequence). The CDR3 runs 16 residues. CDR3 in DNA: TGTGCCAGCAGCTTAGGGACCGGGACAGGGGGCGGTGGCTACACCTTC. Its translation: CASSLGTGTGGGGYTF.

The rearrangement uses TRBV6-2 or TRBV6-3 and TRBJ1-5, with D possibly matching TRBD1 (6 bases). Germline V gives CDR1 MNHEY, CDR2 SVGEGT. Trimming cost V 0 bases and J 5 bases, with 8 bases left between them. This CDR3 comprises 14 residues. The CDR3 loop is CASSYSPGDQPQHF. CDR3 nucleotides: TGTGCCAGCAGTTACTCTCCAGGGGATCAGCCCCAGCATTTT.

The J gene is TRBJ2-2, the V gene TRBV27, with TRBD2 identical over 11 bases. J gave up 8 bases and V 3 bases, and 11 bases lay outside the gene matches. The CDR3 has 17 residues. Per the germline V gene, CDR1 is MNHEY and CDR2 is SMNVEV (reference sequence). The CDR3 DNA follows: TGTGCCAGCAGTTTGGGGCTAGCGGGGGGTCAGGTTGGGGAGCTGTTTTTT. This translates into CASSLGLAGGQVGELFF.

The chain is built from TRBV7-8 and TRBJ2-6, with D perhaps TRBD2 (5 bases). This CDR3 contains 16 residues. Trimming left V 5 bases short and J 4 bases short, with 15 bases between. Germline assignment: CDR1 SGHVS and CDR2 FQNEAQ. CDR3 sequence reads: CASSPLGGAGANVLTF. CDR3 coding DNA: TGTGCCAGCAGCCCCCTCGGAGGTGCGGGGGCCAACGTCCTGACTTTC.

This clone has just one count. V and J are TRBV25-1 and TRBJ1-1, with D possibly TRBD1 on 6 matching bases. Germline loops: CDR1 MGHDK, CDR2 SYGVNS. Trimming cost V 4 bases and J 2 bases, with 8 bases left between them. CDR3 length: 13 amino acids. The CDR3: CASSGGGNTEAFF. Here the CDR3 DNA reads TGTGCCAGCAGTGGGGGGGGCAACACTGAAGCTTTCTTT.

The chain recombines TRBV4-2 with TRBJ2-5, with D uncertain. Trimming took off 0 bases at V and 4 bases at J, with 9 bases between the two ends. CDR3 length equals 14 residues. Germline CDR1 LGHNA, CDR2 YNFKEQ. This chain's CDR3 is CASSQDGRGETQYF. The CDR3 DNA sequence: TGTGCCAGCAGCCAAGACGGTCGCGGAGAGACCCAGTACTTC.

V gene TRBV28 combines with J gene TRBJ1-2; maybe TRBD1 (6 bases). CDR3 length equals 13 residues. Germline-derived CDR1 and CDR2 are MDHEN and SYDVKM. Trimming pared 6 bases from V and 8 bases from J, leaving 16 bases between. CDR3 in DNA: TGTGCCAGCAGCATAGACAGGACTGGCGGCTACACCTTC. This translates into CASSIDRTGGYTF.

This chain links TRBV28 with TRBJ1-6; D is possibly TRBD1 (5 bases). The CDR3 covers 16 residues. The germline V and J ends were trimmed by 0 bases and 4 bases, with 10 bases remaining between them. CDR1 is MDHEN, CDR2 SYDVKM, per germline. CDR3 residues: CASSLWKGAYNSPLHF. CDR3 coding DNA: TGTGCCAGCAGTTTATGGAAAGGGGCTTATAATTCACCCCTCCACTTT.

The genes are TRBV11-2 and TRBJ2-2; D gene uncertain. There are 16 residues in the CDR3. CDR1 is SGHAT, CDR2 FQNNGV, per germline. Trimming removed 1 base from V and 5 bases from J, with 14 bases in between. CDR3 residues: CASSLVAGYLTGELFF. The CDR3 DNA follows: TGTGCCAGCAGCTTAGTCGCAGGATATCTAACCGGGGAGCTGTTTTTT.

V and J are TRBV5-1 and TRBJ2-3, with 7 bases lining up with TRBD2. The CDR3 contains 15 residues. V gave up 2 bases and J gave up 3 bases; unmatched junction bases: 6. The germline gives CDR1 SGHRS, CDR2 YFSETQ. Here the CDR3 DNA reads TGCGCCAGCAGCTTTACGGGGCGGGGGACAGATACGCAGTATTTT. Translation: CASSFTGRGTDTQYF.

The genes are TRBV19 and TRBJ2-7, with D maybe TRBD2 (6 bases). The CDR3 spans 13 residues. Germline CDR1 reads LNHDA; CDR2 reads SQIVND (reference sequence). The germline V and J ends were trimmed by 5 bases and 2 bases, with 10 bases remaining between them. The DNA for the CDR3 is TGTGCCAGTAGTCGGCGGGAAACCTACGAGCAGTACTTC. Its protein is CASSRRETYEQYF.

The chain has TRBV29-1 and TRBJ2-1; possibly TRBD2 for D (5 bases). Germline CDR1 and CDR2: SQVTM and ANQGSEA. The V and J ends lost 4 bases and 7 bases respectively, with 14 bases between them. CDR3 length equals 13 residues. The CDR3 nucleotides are TGCAGCGTTGGTAAACGTAGAGGGAATGAGCAGTTCTTC. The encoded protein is CSVGKRRGNEQFF.

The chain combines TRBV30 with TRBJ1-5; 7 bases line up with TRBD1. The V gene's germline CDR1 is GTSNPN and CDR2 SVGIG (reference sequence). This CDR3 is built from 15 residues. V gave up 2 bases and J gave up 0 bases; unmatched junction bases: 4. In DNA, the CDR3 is TGTGCCTGGAGTACAGGGGTCGTTAGCAATCAGCCCCAGCATTTT. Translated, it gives CAWSTGVVSNQPQHF. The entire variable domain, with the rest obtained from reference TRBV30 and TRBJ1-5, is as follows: SQTIHQWPATLVQPVGSPLSLECTVEGTSNPNLYWYRQAAGRGLQLLFYSVGIGQISSEVPQNLSASRPQDRQFILSSKKLLLSDSGFYLCAWSTGVVSNQPQHFGDGTRLSIL.

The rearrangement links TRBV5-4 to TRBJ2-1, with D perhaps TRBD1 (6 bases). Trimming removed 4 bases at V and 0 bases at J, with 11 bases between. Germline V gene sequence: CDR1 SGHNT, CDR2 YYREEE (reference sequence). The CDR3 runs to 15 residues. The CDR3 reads CASSDGTSSYNEQFF. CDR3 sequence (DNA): TGTGCCAGCAGCGACGGGACAAGCTCCTACAATGAGCAGTTCTTC.

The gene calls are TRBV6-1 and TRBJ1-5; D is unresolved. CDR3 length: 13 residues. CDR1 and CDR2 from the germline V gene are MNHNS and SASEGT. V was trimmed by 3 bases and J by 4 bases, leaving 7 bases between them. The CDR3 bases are TGTGCCAGCAGTGACGGACTAAATCAGCCCCAGCATTTT. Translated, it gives CASSDGLNQPQHF.

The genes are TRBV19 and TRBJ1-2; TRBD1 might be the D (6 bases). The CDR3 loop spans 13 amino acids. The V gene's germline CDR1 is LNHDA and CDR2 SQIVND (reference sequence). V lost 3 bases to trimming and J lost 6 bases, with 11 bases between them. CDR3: CASSMWQGNGYTF. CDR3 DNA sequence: TGTGCCAGTAGTATGTGGCAGGGGAATGGCTACACCTTC.

CDR3 sequence reads: CASSYSGTGRTEAFF. The CDR3, as DNA: TGTGCCAGCAGTTACTCCGGGACAGGGAGGACTGAAGCTTTCTTT. The V and J genes are TRBV6-2 or TRBV6-3 and TRBJ1-1, with TRBD1 matching over 9 bases. The CDR3 is 15 residues long. Germline CDR1 and CDR2: MNHEY and SVGEGT. The V segment lost 0 bases and the J segment 5 bases; nucleotides outside the gene matches: 4.

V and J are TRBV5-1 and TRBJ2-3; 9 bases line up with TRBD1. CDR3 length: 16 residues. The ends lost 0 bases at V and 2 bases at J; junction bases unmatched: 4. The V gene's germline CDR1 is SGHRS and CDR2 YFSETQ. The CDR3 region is CASSLAEQGATDTQYF. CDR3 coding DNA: TGCGCCAGCAGCTTGGCCGAACAGGGGGCCACAGATACGCAGTATTTT.

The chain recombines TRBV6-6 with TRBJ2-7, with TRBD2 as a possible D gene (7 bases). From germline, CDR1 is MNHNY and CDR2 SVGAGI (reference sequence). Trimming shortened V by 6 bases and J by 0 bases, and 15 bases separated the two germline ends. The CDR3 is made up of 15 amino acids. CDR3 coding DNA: TGTGCCAGCAGGGTGTCGGGGGGCAGCTCCTACGAGCAGTACTTC. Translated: CASRVSGGSSYEQYF.

The CDR3 loop reads CASMAGVSYEQYF. As DNA, the CDR3 is TGTGCCAGCATGGCAGGGGTCTCCTACGAGCAGTACTTC. The gene calls are TRBV28 and TRBJ2-7; TRBD1 might be the D (6 bases). The CDR3 covers 13 residues. V was shortened by 7 bases and J by 0 bases, with 10 bases between the two germline ends. From germline, CDR1 is MDHEN and CDR2 SYDVKM.

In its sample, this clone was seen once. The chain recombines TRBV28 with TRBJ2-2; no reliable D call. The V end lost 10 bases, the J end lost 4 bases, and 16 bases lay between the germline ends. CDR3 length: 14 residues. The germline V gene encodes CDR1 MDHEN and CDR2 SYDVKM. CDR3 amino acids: CATRHPTTTGELFF. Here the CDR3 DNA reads TGTGCCACACGACACCCAACGACCACCGGGGAGCTGTTTTTT.

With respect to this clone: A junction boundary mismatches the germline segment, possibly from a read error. The CDR3 is CASSLEGQLLTDEKLFF. The CDR3 DNA reads TGTGCCAGCAGCTTGGAGGGACAGCTCTTAACTGATGAAAAACTGTTTTTT. The chain carries TRBV5-6 and TRBJ1-4; 7 positions agree with TRBD1. Germline values: CDR1 SGHDT, CDR2 YYEEEE. The CDR3 spans 17 residues.

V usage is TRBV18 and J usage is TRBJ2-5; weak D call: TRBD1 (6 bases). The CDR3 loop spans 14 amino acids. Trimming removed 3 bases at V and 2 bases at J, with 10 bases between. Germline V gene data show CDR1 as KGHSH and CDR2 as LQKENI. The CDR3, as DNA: TGTGCCAGCTCACCCAACGGACAGCAAGAGACCCAGTACTTC. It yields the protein CASSPNGQQETQYF.